A selection of T cell receptor beta chains follows, all from one sample in a study of T-cell memory formation after mild COVID-19. MiXCR, applied by TCRdb to the 5' RACE reads, yields one record per CDR3 protein. This sample has 50,000 to 70,000 distinct CDR3 sequences, with 10% to 15% found just once. Sequenced: PBMCs or a T cell subset sorted from them (not recorded which). All receptors come from a man aged 18 to 30 who had mild COVID-19 (a few samples of this study predate the infection). Cell type and time point are not known. The CDR3 runs from the conserved cysteine through the conserved F or W. D genes are given only for firm matches. Rows may omit the clone size; those that give it use once, few, many or a size class.

TRBV29-1	.	.	TRBJ2-3	CSVGADTQYF	TGCAGCGTTGGAGCAGATACGCAGTATTTT
TRBV19	many	.	TRBJ2-5	CASSIISKETQYF	TGTGCCAGTAGTATTATCTCTAAAGAGACCCAGTACTTC
TRBV7-2	.	.	TRBJ2-5	CASSLMGQETQYF	TGTGCCAGCAGCTTAATGGGCCAAGAGACCCAGTACTTC
TRBV7-2	few	.	TRBJ1-6	CASRRMGSPLHF	TGTGCCAGCAGGCGAATGGGTTCACCCCTCCACTTT
TRBV12-3/TRBV12-4	many	.	TRBJ2-3	CASSYVAAGVTQYF	TGTGCCAGCAGTTACGTTGCAGCCGGAGTTACGCAGTATTTT
TRBV9	.	.	TRBJ2-7	CASSVGPGSYEQYF	TGTGCCAGCAGCGTAGGGCCAGGATCCTACGAGCAGTACTTC
TRBV6-2/TRBV6-3	.	TRBD1	TRBJ2-3	CASSWDRERGMPDTQYF	TGTGCCAGCAGTTGGGACAGGGAGAGAGGGATGCCAGATACGCAGTATTTT
TRBV27	many	TRBD2	TRBJ2-3	CASKHGGVSTDTQYF	TGTGCCAGCAAACACGGGGGGGTAAGCACAGATACGCAGTATTTT
TRBV24-1	.	TRBD2	TRBJ2-7	CATSALGRGGIDEQYF	TGTGCCACCAGTGCCCTGGGGCGGGGGGGGATTGACGAGCAGTACTTC
TRBV28	.	.	TRBJ1-6	CAGCDTGSNSPLHF	TGTGCCGGCTGCGATACGGGGAGTAATTCACCCCTCCACTTT
TRBV5-1	many	.	TRBJ1-2	CASSLDREPGLSGYTF	TGCGCCAGCAGCTTGGACAGGGAGCCCGGGCTATCTGGCTACACCTTC
TRBV12-3/TRBV12-4	.	.	TRBJ1-1	CASSPQTDLGTEAFF	TGTGCCAGCAGTCCGCAGACAGACTTAGGCACTGAAGCTTTCTTT
TRBV28	.	.	TRBJ1-6	CASRLGGGSSYNSPLHF	TGTGCCAGCAGACTCGGGGGGGGAAGCTCCTATAATTCACCCCTCCACTTT
TRBV4-2	few	TRBD1	TRBJ2-3	CASSQRQGSTDTQYF	TGTGCCAGCAGCCAAAGACAGGGTAGCACAGATACGCAGTATTTT
TRBV11-2	many	.	TRBJ2-2	CASRLDRELFF	TGTGCCAGCAGATTAGACCGGGAGCTGTTTTTT
TRBV29-1	.	.	TRBJ1-5	CSVATVGKDQPQHF	TGCAGCGTCGCCACCGTTGGGAAGGATCAGCCCCAGCATTTT
TRBV20-1	few	.	TRBJ2-3	CSPRYSPSTDTQYF	TGCAGTCCCCGGTACTCACCTAGCACAGATACGCAGTATTTT
TRBV3-2	.	.	TRBJ2-1	CASSRSTNIHNEQFF	TGTGCCAGCAGCCGGTCAACGAATATCCACAATGAGCAGTTCTTC